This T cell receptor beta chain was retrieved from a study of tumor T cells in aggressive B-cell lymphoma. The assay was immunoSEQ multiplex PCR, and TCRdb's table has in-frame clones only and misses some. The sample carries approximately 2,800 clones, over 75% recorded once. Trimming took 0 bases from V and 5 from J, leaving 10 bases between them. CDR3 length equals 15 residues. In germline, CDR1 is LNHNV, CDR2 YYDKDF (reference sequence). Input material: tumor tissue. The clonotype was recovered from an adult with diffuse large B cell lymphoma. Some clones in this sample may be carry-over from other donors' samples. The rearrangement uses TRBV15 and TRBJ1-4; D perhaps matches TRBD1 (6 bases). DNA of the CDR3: TGTGCCACCAGCAGAGAGGGGGCGCAGAATGAAAAACTGTTTTTT. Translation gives CATSREGAQNEKLFF.